Described below is a single TCR beta chain sequence and its context. MiXCR was run by TCRdb on the 5' RACE reads, yielding one entry per CDR3 protein. The table lists roughly 1.6 million distinct CDR3 sequences, under 35% of them singletons. V lost 6 bases to trimming and J lost 0 bases, with 14 bases between them. The CDR3 totals 14 residues. Per the germline V gene, CDR1 is GTSNPN and CDR2 is SVGIG (reference sequence). These data come from a study of identical twins. J is TRBJ2-5 and V is TRBV30; D unclear. This clonotype was obtained from a newborn girl in good health. The sample was cord blood. The CDR3, as DNA: TGTGCCTGTCCTCGGGCCAGAAACCAAGAGACCCAGTACTTC. Protein: CACPRARNQETQYF. The variable domain in full, completed from reference TRBV30 and TRBJ2-5, reads SQTIHQWPATLVQPVGSPLSLECTVEGTSNPNLYWYRQAAGRGLQLLFYSVGIGQISSEVPQNLSASRPQDRQFILSSKKLLLSDSGFYLCACPRARNQETQYFGPGTRLLVL.